This record concerns one T cell receptor (beta chain) sequence. What it binds is not known. Sequencing used immunoSEQ v3.0 at survey level. The data were produced by immunoSEQ multiplex PCR, yet TCRdb's version contains in-frame clones alone and is incomplete. Of about 15,000 clones listed, 78% are singletons. CDR1 is ENHRY and CDR2 is SYGVKD in the germline V gene. This CDR3 region has 16 residues. V lost 6 bases, J lost 1 base, and 5 bases stayed unmatched. These data originate in a study of long-term antiretroviral therapy in people with HIV. Regarding the study as a whole: ART adherence, viral resistance and therapy changes were not recorded.

It was in the United States that all participants with HIV were treated. Source: unsorted PBMCs, taken around 3.2 years after starting antiretroviral therapy. The TCR comes from a woman aged 40 to 55 with HIV. The rearrangement links TRBV10-3 to TRBJ1-6, with 8 bases matching TRBD1. CDR3 DNA sequence: TGTGCCATCAGGGCAGGGGGCAAATCCTATAATTCACCCCTCCACTTT. Translating it yields CAIRAGGKSYNSPLHF.